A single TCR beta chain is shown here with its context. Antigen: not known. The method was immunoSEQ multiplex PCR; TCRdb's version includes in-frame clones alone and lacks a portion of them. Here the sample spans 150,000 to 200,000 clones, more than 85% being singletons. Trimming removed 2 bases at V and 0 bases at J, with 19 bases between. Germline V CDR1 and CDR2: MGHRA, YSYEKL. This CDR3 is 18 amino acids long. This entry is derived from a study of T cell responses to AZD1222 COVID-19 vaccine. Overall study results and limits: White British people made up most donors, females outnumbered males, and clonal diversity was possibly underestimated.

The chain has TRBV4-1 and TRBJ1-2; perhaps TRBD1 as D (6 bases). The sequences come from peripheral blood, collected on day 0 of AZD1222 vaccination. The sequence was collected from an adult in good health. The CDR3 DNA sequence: TGCGCCAGCAGCCAATCTCTGGCAGGACAGCCCACTAACTATGGCTACACCTTC. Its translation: CASSQSLAGQPTNYGYTF.